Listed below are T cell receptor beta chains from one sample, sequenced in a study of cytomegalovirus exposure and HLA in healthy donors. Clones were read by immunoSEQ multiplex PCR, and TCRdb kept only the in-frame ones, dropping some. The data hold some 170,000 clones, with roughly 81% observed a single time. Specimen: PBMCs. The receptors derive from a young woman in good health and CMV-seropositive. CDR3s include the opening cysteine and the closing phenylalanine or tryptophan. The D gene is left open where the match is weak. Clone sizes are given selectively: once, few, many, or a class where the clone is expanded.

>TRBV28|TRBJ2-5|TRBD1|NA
TGTGCCAGCAGAACAACAGGGGGGACGGGAGAGACCCAGTACTTC
CASRTTGGTGETQYF
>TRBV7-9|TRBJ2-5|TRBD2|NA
TGTGCCAGCAGCTTAGGAGCCGGGACTAAAGAGACCCAGTACTTC
CASSLGAGTKETQYF
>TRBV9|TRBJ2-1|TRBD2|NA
TGTGCCAGCAGCGTGACTAGCGGGGTCGGTGAGCAGTTCTTC
CASSVTSGVGEQFF
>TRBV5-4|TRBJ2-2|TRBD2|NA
TGTGCCAGCAGCTTGGGTTTAGAGCGGGGGGGATCGTCCGGGGAGCTGTTTTTT
CASSLGLERGGSSGELFF
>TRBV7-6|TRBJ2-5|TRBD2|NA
TGTGCCAGCAGCCTGTCCCTGGGGGGGGAGACCCAGTACTTC
CASSLSLGGETQYF
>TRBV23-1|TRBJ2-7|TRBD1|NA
TGCGCCAGCAGTCACCAGTCGCCGGACAGGCGTCGAGGGGAGCAGTACTTC
CASSHQSPDRRRGEQYF
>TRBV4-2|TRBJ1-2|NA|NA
TGTGCCAGCAGCCATTCCTCCTTAAGTGTAGTAAACTCTAACTATGGCTACACCTTC
CASSHSSLSVVNSNYGYTF
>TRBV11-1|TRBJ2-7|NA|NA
TGTGCCAGCAGCCTCAGGGGAGAAGTTAGCGAGCAGTACTTC
CASSLRGEVSEQYF
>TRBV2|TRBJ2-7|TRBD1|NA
TGTGCCAGCAGTAGGGACAGTTATTCCTACGAGCAGTACTTC
CASSRDSYSYEQYF
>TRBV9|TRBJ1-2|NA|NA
TGTGCCAGCAGCGTAGATTCGGGGGGCTATGGCTACACCTTC
CASSVDSGGYGYTF
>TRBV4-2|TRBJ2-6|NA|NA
TGTGCCAGCAGCCAAGATCCCAGGGGTACCCTCTCTGGGGCCAACGGCCTGACTTTC
CASSQDPRGTLSGANGLTF
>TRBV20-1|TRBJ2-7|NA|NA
TGCAGTGCTAGAAGAGCGCTCGAGCAGTACTTC
CSARRALEQYF
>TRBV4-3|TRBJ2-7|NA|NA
TGCGCCAGCAGCCAGGCGGACAGCCCCACCTACGAGCAGTACTTC
CASSQADSPTYEQYF
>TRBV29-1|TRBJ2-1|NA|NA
TGCAGCGTTGGGAACTTACAGGGTAGCAATGAGCAGTTCTTC
CSVGNLQGSNEQFF
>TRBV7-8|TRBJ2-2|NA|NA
TGTGCCAGCACGAAGACAGGCAACACCGGGGAGCTGTTTTTT
CASTKTGNTGELFF
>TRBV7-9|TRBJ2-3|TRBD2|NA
TGTGCCACTCCGGGACTAGCGGGCCCCAAAGATACGCAGTATTTT
CATPGLAGPKDTQYF
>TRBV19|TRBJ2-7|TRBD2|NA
TGTGCCAGTAGTTCCGGACTAGCGGGGGGTCCGAGCTCCTACGAGCAGTACTTC
CASSSGLAGGPSSYEQYF
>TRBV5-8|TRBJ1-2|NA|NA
TGTGCCAGCAGCTTCAAATATCGGGCAGGGGCCTATGGCTACACCTTC
CASSFKYRAGAYGYTF
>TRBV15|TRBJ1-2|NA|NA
TGTGCCACCAGCAGAGGTTTGGAGGTCTATGGCTACACCTTC
CATSRGLEVYGYTF
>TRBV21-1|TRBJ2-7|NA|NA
TGTGCCAGCAGCACGAGGGACAGGGCCCAAGACGAGCAGTACTTC
CASSTRDRAQDEQYF
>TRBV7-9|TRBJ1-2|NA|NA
TGTGCCAGTTCCGAGGGTTCAGCTGGCTACACCTTC
CASSEGSAGYTF
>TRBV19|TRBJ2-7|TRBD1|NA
TGTGCCAGTAGTAGACAGGGAATCGACTCCTACGAGCAGTACTTC
CASSRQGIDSYEQYF
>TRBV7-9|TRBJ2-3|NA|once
TGTGCCAGCAGCTTTTCGGGACTCGACACAGATACGCAGTATTTT
CASSFSGLDTDTQYF
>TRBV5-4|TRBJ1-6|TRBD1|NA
TGTGCCAGCAGCTCCCGGACAGGGCGGAATTCACCCCTCCACTTT
CASSSRTGRNSPLHF
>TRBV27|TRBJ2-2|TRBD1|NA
TGTGCCAGCAGTACCTCGGGACAGGGAATCGGGGAGCTGTTTTTT
CASSTSGQGIGELFF
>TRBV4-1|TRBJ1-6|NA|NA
TGCGCCAGCAGCCAGGCGGGCCTAAGCCTCCACTTT
CASSQAGLSLHF
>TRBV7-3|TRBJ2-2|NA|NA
TGTGCCAGCAGCTTACGCAGCACCGGGGAGCTGTTTTTT
CASSLRSTGELFF
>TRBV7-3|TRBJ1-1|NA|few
TGTGCCAGCAGCCCCGCAGGGGTTACTGAAGCTTTCTTT
CASSPAGVTEAFF
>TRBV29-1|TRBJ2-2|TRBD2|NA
TGCAGCGTTGTGCGTCTAGCGGGGGGGGGCGGGGAGCTGTTTTTT
CSVVRLAGGGGELFF
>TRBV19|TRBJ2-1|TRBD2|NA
TGTGCAGTGGCTAGCGGGGGGGCGGGTGAGCAGTTCTTC
CAVASGGAGEQFF
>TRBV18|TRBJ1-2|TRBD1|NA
TGTGCCAGCTCACCGGGGACAGGGGGTTCTGACTATGGCTACACCTTC
CASSPGTGGSDYGYTF
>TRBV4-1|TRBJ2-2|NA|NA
TGCGCCAGCAGCCAATTGCGCGGGGAAGGCACCGGGGAGCTGTTTTTT
CASSQLRGEGTGELFF
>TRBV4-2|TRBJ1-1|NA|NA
TGTGCCAGCAGCCCGACGGGGAAAATGAACACTGAAGCTTTCTTT
CASSPTGKMNTEAFF